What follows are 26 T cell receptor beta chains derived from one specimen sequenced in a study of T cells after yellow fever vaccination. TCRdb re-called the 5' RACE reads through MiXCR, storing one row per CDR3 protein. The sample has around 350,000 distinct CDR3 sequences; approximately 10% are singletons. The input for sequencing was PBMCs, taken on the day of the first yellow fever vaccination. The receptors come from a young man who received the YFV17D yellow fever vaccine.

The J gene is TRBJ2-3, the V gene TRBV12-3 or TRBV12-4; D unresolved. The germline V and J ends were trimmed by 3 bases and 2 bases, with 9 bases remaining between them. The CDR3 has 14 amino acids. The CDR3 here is CASSFFSYTDTQYF. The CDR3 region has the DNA TGTGCCAGCAGTTTCTTCAGCTACACAGATACGCAGTATTTT.

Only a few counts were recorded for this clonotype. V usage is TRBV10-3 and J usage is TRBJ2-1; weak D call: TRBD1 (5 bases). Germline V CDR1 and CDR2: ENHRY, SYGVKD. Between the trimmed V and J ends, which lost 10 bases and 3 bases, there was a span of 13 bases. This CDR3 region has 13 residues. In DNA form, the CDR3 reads TGTGCCACAACCTCGACAGTCTACAATGAGCAGTTCTTC. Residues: CATTSTVYNEQFF.

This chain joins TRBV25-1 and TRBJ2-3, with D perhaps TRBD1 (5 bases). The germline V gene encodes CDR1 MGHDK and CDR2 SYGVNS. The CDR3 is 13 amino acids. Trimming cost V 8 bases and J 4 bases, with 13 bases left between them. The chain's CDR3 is CASGQGTADTQYF. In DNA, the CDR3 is TGTGCCAGCGGGCAGGGTACAGCAGATACGCAGTATTTT.

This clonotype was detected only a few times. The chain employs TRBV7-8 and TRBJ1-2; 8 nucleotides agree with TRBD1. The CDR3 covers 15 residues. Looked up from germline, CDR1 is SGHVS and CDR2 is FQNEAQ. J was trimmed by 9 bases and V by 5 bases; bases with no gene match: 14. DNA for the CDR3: TGTGCCAGCAGCACCCGGACAGGGCGAACTGGTCGCTACACCTTC. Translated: CASSTRTGRTGRYTF.

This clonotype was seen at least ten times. The CDR3 region has the DNA TGTGCCAGCAGCGGACAGGGGGGGAACACTGAAGCTTTCTTT. It specifies CASSGQGGNTEAFF. V usage is TRBV9 and J usage is TRBJ1-1, with TRBD1 matching 9 bases. From germline, CDR1 is SGDLS and CDR2 YYNGEE. The CDR3 totals 14 residues. V shed 3 bases and J 1 base; nucleotides not matched to a gene: 1.

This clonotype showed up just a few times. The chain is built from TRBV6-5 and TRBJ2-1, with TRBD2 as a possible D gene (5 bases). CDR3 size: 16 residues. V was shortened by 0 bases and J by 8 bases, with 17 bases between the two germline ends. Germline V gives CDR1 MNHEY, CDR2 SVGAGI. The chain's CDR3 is CASSYSIPLAFDEQFF. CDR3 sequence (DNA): TGTGCCAGCAGTTACTCGATTCCCCTAGCTTTCGATGAGCAGTTCTTC.

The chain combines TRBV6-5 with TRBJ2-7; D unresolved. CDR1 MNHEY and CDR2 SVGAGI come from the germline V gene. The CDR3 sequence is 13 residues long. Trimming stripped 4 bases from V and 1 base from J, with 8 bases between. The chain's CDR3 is CASSFGQSYEQYV. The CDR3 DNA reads TGTGCCAGCAGTTTTGGTCAATCCTACGAGCAGTACGTC.

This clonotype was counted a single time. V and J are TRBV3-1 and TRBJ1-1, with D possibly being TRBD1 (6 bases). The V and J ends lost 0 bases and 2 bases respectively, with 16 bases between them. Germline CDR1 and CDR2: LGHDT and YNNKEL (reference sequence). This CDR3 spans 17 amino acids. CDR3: CASSQDRATGNNTEAFF. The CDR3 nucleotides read TGTGCCAGCAGCCAAGATCGGGCTACAGGGAACAACACTGAAGCTTTCTTT.

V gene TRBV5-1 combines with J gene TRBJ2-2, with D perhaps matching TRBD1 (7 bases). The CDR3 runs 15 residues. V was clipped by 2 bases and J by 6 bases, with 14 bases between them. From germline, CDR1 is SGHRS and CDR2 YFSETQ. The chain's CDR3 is CASSFQGGNAGELFF. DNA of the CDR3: TGCGCCAGCAGCTTTCAGGGGGGCAATGCCGGGGAGCTGTTTTTT.

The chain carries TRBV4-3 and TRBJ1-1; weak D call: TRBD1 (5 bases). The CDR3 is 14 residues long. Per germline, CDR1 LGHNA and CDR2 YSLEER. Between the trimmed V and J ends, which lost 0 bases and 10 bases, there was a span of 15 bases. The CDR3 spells CASSQDLGATGAFF. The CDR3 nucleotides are TGCGCCAGCAGCCAAGATCTAGGGGCCACGGGAGCTTTCTTT.

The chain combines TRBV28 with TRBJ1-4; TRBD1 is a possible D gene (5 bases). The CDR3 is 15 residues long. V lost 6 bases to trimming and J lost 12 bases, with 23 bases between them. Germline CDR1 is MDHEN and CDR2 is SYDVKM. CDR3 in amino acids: CASSFLGTDTTELFF. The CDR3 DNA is TGTGCCAGCAGCTTTTTAGGGACGGACACCACCGAACTGTTTTTT.

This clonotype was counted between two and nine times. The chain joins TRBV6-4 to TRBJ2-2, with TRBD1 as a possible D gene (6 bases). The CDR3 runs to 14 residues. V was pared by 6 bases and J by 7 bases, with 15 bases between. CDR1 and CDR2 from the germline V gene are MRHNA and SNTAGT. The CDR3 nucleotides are TGTGCCAGCAGACCCGACAGGTCTAGCGGGGAGCTGTTTTTT. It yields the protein CASRPDRSSGELFF.

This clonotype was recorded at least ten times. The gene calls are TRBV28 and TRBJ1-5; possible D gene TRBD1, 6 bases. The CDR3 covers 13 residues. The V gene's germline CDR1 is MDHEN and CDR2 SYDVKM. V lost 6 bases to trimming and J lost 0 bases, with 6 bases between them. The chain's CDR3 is CASRQGSNQPQHF. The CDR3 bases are TGTGCCAGCAGACAGGGTAGCAATCAGCCCCAGCATTTT.

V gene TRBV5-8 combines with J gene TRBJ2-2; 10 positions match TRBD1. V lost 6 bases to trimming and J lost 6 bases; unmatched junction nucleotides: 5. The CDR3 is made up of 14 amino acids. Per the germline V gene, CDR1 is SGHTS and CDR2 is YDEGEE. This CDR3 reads CASKLDRGSGELFF. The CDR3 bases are TGTGCCAGCAAACTGGACAGGGGGTCCGGGGAGCTGTTTTTT.

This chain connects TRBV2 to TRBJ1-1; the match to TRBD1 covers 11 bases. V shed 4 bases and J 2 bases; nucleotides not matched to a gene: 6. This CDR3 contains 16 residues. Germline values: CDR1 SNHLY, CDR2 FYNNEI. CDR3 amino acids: CASSGDRGSRNTEAFF. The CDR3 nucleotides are TGTGCCAGCAGTGGGGACAGGGGGTCCAGAAACACTGAAGCTTTCTTT.

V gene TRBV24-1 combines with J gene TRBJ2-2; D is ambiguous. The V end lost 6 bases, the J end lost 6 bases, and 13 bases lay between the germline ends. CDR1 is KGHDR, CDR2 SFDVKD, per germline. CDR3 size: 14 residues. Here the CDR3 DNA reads TGTGCCACCAGTCGAGTCGGAGTAGCCGGGGAGCTGTTTTTT. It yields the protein CATSRVGVAGELFF.

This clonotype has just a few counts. This CDR3 reads CASSVDLLAGFNEQFF. CDR3 bases: TGTGCCAGCAGCGTAGATTTGCTAGCGGGGTTCAATGAGCAGTTCTTC. The chain links TRBV9 to TRBJ2-1; the match to TRBD2 covers 9 bases. After removal of 0 bases from V and 6 bases from J, the junction contained 7 bases not matched to a gene. The germline CDR1 and CDR2 sequences are SGDLS and YYNGEE. The length of the CDR3 is 16 residues. The full variable domain, rest sourced from reference TRBV9 and TRBJ2-1, is DSGVTQTPKHLITATGQRVTLRCSPRSGDLSVYWYQQSLDQGLQFLIQYYNGEERAKGNILERFSAQQFPDLHSELNLSSLELGDSALYFCASSVDLLAGFNEQFFGPGTRLTVL.

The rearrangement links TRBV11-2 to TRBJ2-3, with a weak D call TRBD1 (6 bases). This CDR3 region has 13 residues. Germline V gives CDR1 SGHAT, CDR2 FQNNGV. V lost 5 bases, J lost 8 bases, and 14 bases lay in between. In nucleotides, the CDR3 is TGTGCCAGCAGCCCCCGGGACACGGGTACGCAGTATTTT. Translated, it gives CASSPRDTGTQYF.

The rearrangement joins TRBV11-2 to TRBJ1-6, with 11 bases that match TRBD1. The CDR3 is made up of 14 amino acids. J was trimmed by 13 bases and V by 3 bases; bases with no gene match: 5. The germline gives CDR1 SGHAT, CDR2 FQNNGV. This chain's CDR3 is CASSFGTGGYPLHF. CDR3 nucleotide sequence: TGTGCCAGCAGCTTCGGGACAGGGGGTTACCCCCTCCACTTT.

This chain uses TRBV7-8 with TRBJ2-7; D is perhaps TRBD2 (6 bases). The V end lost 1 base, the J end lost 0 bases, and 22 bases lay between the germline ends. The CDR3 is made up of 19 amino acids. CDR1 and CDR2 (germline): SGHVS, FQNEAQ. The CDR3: CASSLEVRGKTLYSYEQYV. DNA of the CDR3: TGTGCCAGCAGCTTAGAGGTGCGGGGCAAGACGCTATACTCCTACGAGCAGTACGTC.

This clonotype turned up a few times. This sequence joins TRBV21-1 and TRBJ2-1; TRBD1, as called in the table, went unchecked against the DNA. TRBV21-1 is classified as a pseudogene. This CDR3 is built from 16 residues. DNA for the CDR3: TGTGCCAGCAGCAAAGCCTTGGGGGACAGGGCGTGTGAGCAGTTCTTC. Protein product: CASSKALGDRACEQFF.

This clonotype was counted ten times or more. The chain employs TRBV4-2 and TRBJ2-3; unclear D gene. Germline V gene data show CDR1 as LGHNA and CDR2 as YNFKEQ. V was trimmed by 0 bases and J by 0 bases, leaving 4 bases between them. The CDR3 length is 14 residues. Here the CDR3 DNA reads TGTGCCAGCAGCCAAGAAGGTAGCACAGATACGCAGTATTTT. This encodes CASSQEGSTDTQYF.

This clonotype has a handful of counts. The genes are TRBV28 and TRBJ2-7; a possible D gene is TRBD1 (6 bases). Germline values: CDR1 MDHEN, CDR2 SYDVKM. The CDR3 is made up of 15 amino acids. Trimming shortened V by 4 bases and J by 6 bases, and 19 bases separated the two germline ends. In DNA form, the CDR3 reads TGTGCCAGCAGTTCCCTGACTGACAGGCTCCCCGAGCAGTACGTC. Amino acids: CASSSLTDRLPEQYV.

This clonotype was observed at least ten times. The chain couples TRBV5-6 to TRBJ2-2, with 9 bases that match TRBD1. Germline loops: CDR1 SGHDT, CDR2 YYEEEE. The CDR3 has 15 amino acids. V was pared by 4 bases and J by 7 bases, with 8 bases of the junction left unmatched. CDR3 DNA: TGTGCCAGCAGCAAAGACAGGGGGAACGGCGGGGAGCTGTTTTTT. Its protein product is CASSKDRGNGGELFF.

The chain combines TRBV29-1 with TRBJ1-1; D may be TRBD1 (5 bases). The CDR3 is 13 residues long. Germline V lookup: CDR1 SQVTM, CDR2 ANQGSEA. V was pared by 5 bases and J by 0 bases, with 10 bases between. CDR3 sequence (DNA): TGCAGCGTTTTGGGGGGAATGAACACTGAAGCTTTCTTT. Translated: CSVLGGMNTEAFF.

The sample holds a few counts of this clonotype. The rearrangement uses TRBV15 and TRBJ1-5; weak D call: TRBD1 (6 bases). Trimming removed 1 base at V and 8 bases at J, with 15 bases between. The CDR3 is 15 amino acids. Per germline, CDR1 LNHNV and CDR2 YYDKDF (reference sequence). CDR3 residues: CATSRGGTGIKPQHF. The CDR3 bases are TGTGCCACCAGCAGAGGGGGAACAGGGATTAAGCCCCAGCATTTT.